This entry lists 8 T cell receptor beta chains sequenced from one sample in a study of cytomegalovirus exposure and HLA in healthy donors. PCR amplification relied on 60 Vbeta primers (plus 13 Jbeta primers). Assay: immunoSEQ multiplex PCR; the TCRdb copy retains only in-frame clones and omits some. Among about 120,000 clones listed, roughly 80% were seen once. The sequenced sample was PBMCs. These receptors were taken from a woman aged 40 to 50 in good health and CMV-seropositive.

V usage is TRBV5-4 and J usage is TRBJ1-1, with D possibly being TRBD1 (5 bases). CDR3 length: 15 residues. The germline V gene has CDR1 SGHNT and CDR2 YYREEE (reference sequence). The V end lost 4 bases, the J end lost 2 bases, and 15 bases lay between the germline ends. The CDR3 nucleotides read TGTGCCAGCAGCCCCGTAAGGGGTTTAAACACTGAAGCTTTCTTT. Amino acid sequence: CASSPVRGLNTEAFF.

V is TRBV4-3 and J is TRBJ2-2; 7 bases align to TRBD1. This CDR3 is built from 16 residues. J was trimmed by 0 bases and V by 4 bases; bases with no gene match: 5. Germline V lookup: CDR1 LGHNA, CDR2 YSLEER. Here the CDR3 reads CASSLWDSANTGELFF. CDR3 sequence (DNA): TGCGCCAGCAGCCTTTGGGACAGCGCGAACACCGGGGAGCTGTTTTTT.

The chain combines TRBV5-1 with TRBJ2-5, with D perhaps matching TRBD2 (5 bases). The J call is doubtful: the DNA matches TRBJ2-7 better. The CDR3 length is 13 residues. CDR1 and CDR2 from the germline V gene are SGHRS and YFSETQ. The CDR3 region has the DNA TGCGCCAGCAGCGAGGGCCTGGGCTACGAGCAGTACTTC. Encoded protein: CASSEGLGYEQYF.

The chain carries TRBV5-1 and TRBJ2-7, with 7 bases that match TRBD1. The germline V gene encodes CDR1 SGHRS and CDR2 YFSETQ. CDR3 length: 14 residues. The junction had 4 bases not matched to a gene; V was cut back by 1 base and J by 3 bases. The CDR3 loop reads CASSLLGGDYEQYF. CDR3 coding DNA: TGCGCCAGCAGCTTGTTAGGGGGCGACTACGAGCAGTACTTC. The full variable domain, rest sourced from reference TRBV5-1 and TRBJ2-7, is KAGVTQTPRYLIKTRGQQVTLSCSPISGHRSVSWYQQTPGQGLQFLFEYFSETQRNKGNFPGRFSGRQFSNSRSEMNVSTLELGDSALYLCASSLLGGDYEQYFGPGTRLTVT.

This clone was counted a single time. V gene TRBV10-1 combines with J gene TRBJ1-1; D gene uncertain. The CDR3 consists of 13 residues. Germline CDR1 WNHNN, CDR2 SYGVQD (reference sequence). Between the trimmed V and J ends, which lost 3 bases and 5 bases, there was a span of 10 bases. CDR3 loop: CASSEDGETEAFF. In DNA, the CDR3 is TGCGCCAGCAGTGAAGACGGGGAAACTGAAGCTTTCTTT.

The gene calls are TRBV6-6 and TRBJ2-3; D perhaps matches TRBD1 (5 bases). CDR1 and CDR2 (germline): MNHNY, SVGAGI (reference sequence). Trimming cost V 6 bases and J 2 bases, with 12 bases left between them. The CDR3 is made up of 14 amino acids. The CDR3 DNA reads TGTGCCAGCAGCGCCTACAGGTTCACAGATACGCAGTATTTT. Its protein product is CASSAYRFTDTQYF.

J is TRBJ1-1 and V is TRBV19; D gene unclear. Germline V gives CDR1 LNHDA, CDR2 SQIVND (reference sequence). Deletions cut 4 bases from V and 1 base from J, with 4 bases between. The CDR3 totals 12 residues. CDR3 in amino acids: CASSTGNTEAFF. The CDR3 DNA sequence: TGTGCCAGTAGTACGGGGAACACTGAAGCTTTCTTT.

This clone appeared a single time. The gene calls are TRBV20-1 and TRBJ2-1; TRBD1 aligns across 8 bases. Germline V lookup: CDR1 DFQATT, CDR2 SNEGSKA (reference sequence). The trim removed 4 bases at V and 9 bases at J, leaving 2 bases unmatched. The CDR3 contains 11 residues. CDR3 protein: CSANTGGEQFF. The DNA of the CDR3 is TGCAGTGCTAATACAGGGGGTGAGCAGTTCTTC.